Shown below are 18 T cell receptor beta chains from a single sample sequenced in a study of T-cell memory formation after mild COVID-19. TCRdb ran MiXCR on the 5' RACE reads and lists one entry per CDR3 protein. The data hold approximately 430,000 distinct CDR3 sequences, with 23% observed a single time. The specimen sequenced was PBMCs or a T cell subset sorted from them (not recorded which). Receptors originate from an adult woman who had mild COVID-19 (a few samples of this study predate the infection). Cell type and time point are not known.

This chain connects TRBV20-1 to TRBJ1-5; maybe TRBD1 (5 bases). Germline V gives CDR1 DFQATT, CDR2 SNEGSKA (reference sequence). V lost 0 bases, J lost 8 bases, and 8 bases lay in between. This CDR3 region has 12 residues. CDR3 in DNA: TGCAGTGCTAGAGATGGGGGGAAGCCCCAGCATTTT. Translation: CSARDGGKPQHF.

The J gene is TRBJ1-1, the V gene TRBV7-2; no clear D. CDR3 length: 14 residues. Between the trimmed V and J ends, which lost 2 bases and 2 bases, there was a span of 9 bases. Germline CDR1 and CDR2: SGHTA and FQGNSA. CDR3 in DNA: TGTGCCAGCAGCTTACTCGCCTCCAACACTGAAGCTTTCTTT. This encodes CASSLLASNTEAFF.

This clonotype was detected only a few times. The chain carries TRBV6-6 and TRBJ2-3, with 9 nucleotides matching TRBD1. From germline, CDR1 is MNHNY and CDR2 SVGAGI (reference sequence). This CDR3 spans 18 amino acids. V was pared by 6 bases and J by 2 bases, with 15 bases of the junction left unmatched. CDR3 loop: CASSHGGTGQGYTDTQYF. In nucleotides, the CDR3 is TGTGCCAGCAGCCACGGGGGAACCGGACAGGGGTACACAGATACGCAGTATTTT.

The sample holds a few counts of this clonotype. This sequence joins TRBV29-1 and TRBJ2-1; TRBD1 aligns across 7 bases. Germline assignment: CDR1 SQVTM and CDR2 ANQGSEA. The CDR3 length is 13 residues. With V trimmed by 6 bases and J by 2 bases, 4 bases remained unmatched. The CDR3 coding sequence is TGCAGCGTCCACAGGGGCGCCTACAATGAGCAGTTCTTC. This encodes CSVHRGAYNEQFF.

CDR3 nucleotide sequence: TGTGCCACCTCGAGCGGGACAGGGATCTCTGGGGCCAACGTCCTGACTTTC. The encoded protein is CATSSGTGISGANVLTF. V gene TRBV12-3 or TRBV12-4 combines with J gene TRBJ2-6; TRBD1 aligns across 9 bases. The CDR3 extends over 17 amino acids. The junction had 10 bases not matched to a gene; V was cut back by 10 bases and J by 0 bases.

This clonotype was observed a handful of times. In DNA, the CDR3 is TGTGCCATCAGTGGGCCTAGCGGGATATTACTGAATGAGCAGTTCTTC. Translated: CAISGPSGILLNEQFF. The V call is TRBV10-3, the J call TRBJ2-1; 9 bases align to TRBD2. The CDR3 consists of 16 residues. Trimming removed 4 bases from V and 7 bases from J; junction bases left unmatched: 11. Germline CDR1 is ENHRY and CDR2 is SYGVKD.

The V and J genes are TRBV19 and TRBJ2-3; D gene ambiguous. Trimming pared 6 bases from V and 8 bases from J, leaving 12 bases between. In germline, CDR1 is LNHDA, CDR2 SQIVND (reference sequence). This CDR3 has 12 amino acids. The chain's CDR3 is CASSRSAVTQYF. CDR3 DNA sequence: TGTGCCAGTAGCAGAAGTGCTGTTACGCAGTATTTT.

This chain links TRBV11-2 with TRBJ1-4; no clear D gene. The length of the CDR3 is 18 residues. Per the germline V gene, CDR1 is SGHAT and CDR2 is FQNNGV. Trimming stripped 3 bases from V and 8 bases from J, with 25 bases between. CDR3 sequence (DNA): TGTGCCAGCAGCTTGGGCGTCGACCGTTCCCATGGAATCGAAAAACTGTTTTTT. Protein product: CASSLGVDRSHGIEKLFF.

This clonotype was seen a few times. This chain links TRBV5-1 with TRBJ2-7, with D perhaps matching TRBD2 (6 bases). Looked up from germline, CDR1 is SGHRS and CDR2 is YFSETQ. The CDR3 has 14 amino acids. V shed 0 bases and J shed 3 bases, with 10 bases lying between them. CDR3 nucleotides: TGCGCCAGCAGCTTGGCGGCGGGGCTCTACGAGCAGTACTTC. Translation: CASSLAAGLYEQYF.

This clonotype is a singleton in its sample. The rearrangement joins TRBV12-3 or TRBV12-4 to TRBJ2-1; no firm D call. The CDR3 spans 11 residues. V shed 5 bases and J shed 8 bases, with 7 bases lying between them. The CDR3 nucleotides read TGTGCCAGCAGTCCGATCTATGAGCAGTTCTTC. Encoded protein: CASSPIYEQFF.

The chain carries TRBV12-3 or TRBV12-4 and TRBJ2-2, with D uncertain. The CDR3 extends over 15 amino acids. Trimming took off 6 bases at V and 1 base at J, with 12 bases between the two ends. CDR3 loop: CASSNRLVNTGELFF. The CDR3 DNA reads as TGTGCCAGCAGCAACAGACTGGTGAACACCGGGGAGCTGTTTTTT.

CDR3 sequence: CASSSAGGHSYEQYF. DNA of the CDR3: TGTGCCAGCAGTTCGGCGGGGGGGCACTCCTACGAGCAGTACTTC. The J gene is TRBJ2-7, the V gene TRBV28, with 9 bases identical to TRBD2. Germline V gives CDR1 MDHEN, CDR2 SYDVKM. J lost 0 bases, V lost 4 bases, and 4 bases had no gene match. The CDR3 is made up of 15 amino acids. The variable domain in full, with the rest retrieved from reference TRBV28 and TRBJ2-7, is DVKVTQSSRYLVKRTGEKVFLECVQDMDHENMFWYRQDPGLGLRLIYFSYDVKMKEKGDIPEGYSVSREKKERFSLILESASTNQTSMYLCASSSAGGHSYEQYFGPGTRLTVT.

This clonotype was seen a few times. The chain carries TRBV29-1 and TRBJ2-3; 11 nucleotides agree with TRBD2. Per germline, CDR1 SQVTM and CDR2 ANQGSEA. This CDR3 has 16 amino acids. V trimming: 1 base; J trimming: 4 bases; junction bases outside the gene matches: 7. The CDR3 region has the DNA TGCAGCGTTGAAGCCCTGGTAGCGGGAGGGGCAGATACGCAGTATTTT. As protein: CSVEALVAGGADTQYF.

This clonotype was found a few times. The chain uses TRBV9 and TRBJ2-1; the match to TRBD1 covers 9 bases. J was trimmed by 8 bases and V by 3 bases; bases with no gene match: 3. The CDR3 covers 13 residues. Germline V gene data show CDR1 as SGDLS and CDR2 as YYNGEE. The CDR3 nucleotides are TGTGCCAGCAGCGACAGGGGGCAGGATGAGCAGTTCTTC. Its protein is CASSDRGQDEQFF.

As DNA, the CDR3 is TGCGCCAGCAGCTTAGGCGACACCCTAAACTATGGCTACACCTTC. Residues: CASSLGDTLNYGYTF. The chain has TRBV5-1 and TRBJ1-2, with D unresolved. There are 15 residues in the CDR3. Trimming took 2 bases from V and 2 from J, leaving 13 bases between them. Germline CDR1 is SGHRS and CDR2 is YFSETQ.

The chain has TRBV12-3 or TRBV12-4 and TRBJ2-1; possible D gene TRBD1, 6 bases. V lost 4 bases and J 1 base, leaving 11 bases between the germline ends. The CDR3 extends over 15 amino acids. In nucleotides, the CDR3 is TGTGCCAGCAGTTCCGGGACATCTTCCTACAATGAGCAGTTCTTC. This encodes CASSSGTSSYNEQFF.

The chain recombines TRBV7-9 with TRBJ2-5; tentative D call: TRBD2 (6 bases). The germline V gene has CDR1 SEHNR and CDR2 FQNEAQ (reference sequence). This CDR3 is 17 amino acids long. V dropped 5 bases and J dropped 5 bases, with 24 bases sitting between them. The CDR3 DNA follows: TGTGCCAGCAGCCCAGAGGAGGGGTCTCCCCGCGGTGAGACCCAGTACTTC. This gives the protein CASSPEEGSPRGETQYF.

In nucleotides, the CDR3 is TGCAGTGCTAGAGTCGGTCAGGGAGTAGCGGGAGTGACCTACGAGCAGTACTTC. Amino acids: CSARVGQGVAGVTYEQYF. The rearrangement uses TRBV20-1 and TRBJ2-7; 9 bases line up with TRBD2. The trim removed 1 base at V and 2 bases at J, leaving 15 bases unmatched. The CDR3 is made up of 18 amino acids. Germline CDR1 DFQATT, CDR2 SNEGSKA (reference sequence).